These 8 T cell receptor beta chains share one sample of origin, sequenced in a study of post-analysis software for immune sequencing data. Whole-study findings and limits: A few TRBV segments occurring more often in patients than controls included TRBV5-6, TRBV5-1 and TRBV20-1.

Researchers reported that TCR beta cDNA libraries carried unique molecular identifiers. TCRdb re-derived calls from the PCR reads in MiXCR, one entry per CDR3 protein. The sample consists of 650,000 to 850,000 distinct CDR3 sequences, approximately 53% of them appearing once. Their specific antigens are unknown. Sample: blood. These receptors were obtained from a girl aged 5 to 17 with multiple sclerosis.

The rearrangement joins TRBV2 to TRBJ2-2; TRBD2 matches 10 bases. The V gene end was trimmed by 5 bases and the J gene end by 4 bases; junction bases not matched to a gene: 4. CDR1 is SNHLY and CDR2 is FYNNEI in the germline V gene. The CDR3 runs 15 residues. CDR3 amino acids: CASSPGLASTGELFF. CDR3 coding DNA: TGTGCCAGCAGTCCGGGACTAGCGAGCACCGGGGAGCTGTTTTTT.

V usage is TRBV6-1 and J usage is TRBJ1-1, with 7 bases matching TRBD1. V shed 5 bases and J 7 bases; nucleotides not matched to a gene: 13. The germline V gene has CDR1 MNHNS and CDR2 SASEGT. This CDR3 region has 15 residues. The CDR3 bases are TGTGCCAGCAGTTCAGAGATGACAGGGTCCCTTGAAGCTTTCTTT. It codes for CASSSEMTGSLEAFF.

This clonotype was recorded a few times. The chain carries TRBV20-1 and TRBJ1-5, with a possible D match to TRBD1 (5 bases). The CDR3 has 16 amino acids. V was cut by 4 bases and J by 2 bases, with 18 bases left in between. Germline-derived CDR1 and CDR2 are DFQATT and SNEGSKA (reference sequence). CDR3 in DNA: TGCAGTGCTACCGGGGCAACCGTTAGAGGCAATCAGCCCCAGCATTTT. Translated, it gives CSATGATVRGNQPQHF.

This rearrangement joins TRBV6-6 to TRBJ1-2; no clear D. Germline V CDR1 and CDR2: MNHNY, SVGAGI (reference sequence). This CDR3 contains 14 residues. Trimming cost V 2 bases and J 6 bases, with 13 bases left between them. The CDR3 region is CASSYRSADHGYTF. The CDR3 DNA reads as TGTGCCAGCAGTTACAGGAGCGCCGACCATGGCTACACCTTC.

CDR3 DNA: TGCAGCGTTGTTTTAGGACTAGCGGCTAAAGCGCCCCAGTACTTC. Protein: CSVVLGLAAKAPQYF. The V call is TRBV29-1, the J call TRBJ2-5, with 10 bases matching TRBD2. Germline lookup yields CDR1 SQVTM and CDR2 ANQGSEA. J gave up 9 bases and V 4 bases, and 14 bases lay outside the gene matches. The CDR3 sequence is 15 residues long.

The V call is TRBV12-3 or TRBV12-4, the J call TRBJ1-5, with TRBD1 identical over 11 bases. J lost 2 bases, V lost 5 bases, and 5 bases had no gene match. The CDR3 has 16 residues. This chain's CDR3 is CASSTGQGERNQPQHF. CDR3 in DNA: TGTGCCAGCAGTACGGGACAGGGGGAGCGCAATCAGCCCCAGCATTTT.

This clonotype was counted a single time. One end of the junction varies from germline; a read error may be responsible. The chain recombines TRBV12-3 or TRBV12-4 with TRBJ2-5; 10 nucleotides line up with TRBD2. The CDR3 totals 15 residues. CDR3 nucleotide sequence: TGTGCCAGCAGTTCGAAGCGGGGGGGCCAAGGGACCCAGTACTTC. This gives the protein CASSSKRGGQGTQYF.

The CDR3 here is CASSYSLSSGPNYGYTF. The CDR3 region has the DNA TGTGCCAGCAGTTACTCCTTAAGTTCTGGCCCTAACTATGGCTACACCTTC. This sequence joins TRBV6-5 and TRBJ1-2, with D unclear. Trimming removed 0 bases from V and 0 bases from J, with 14 bases in between. Germline values: CDR1 MNHEY, CDR2 SVGAGI. This CDR3 spans 17 amino acids.